A selection of T cell receptor beta chains follows, all from one sample in a study of cytomegalovirus exposure and HLA in healthy donors. Here immunoSEQ multiplex PCR was the method, and the copy in TCRdb shows in-frame clones only, minus some. The sample includes 120,000 to 150,000 clones, about 72% of them seen just once. The sequencing input was PBMCs. Every receptor here comes from a man aged 55 to 69 in good health and CMV-seronegative. CDR3s include the opening cysteine and the closing phenylalanine or tryptophan. A D gene is named only where the DNA matches it firmly.

j_call: TRBJ2-7
d_call: TRBD1
v_call: TRBV2
cdr3_aa: CASSVERGTGGYEQYF

j_call: TRBJ1-4
d_call: TRBD1
v_call: TRBV5-4
cdr3_aa: CASTVGQREKLFF

j_call: TRBJ1-4
d_call: NA
v_call: TRBV19
cdr3_aa: CASSAGRIPNEKLFF

j_call: TRBJ2-3
d_call: TRBD2
v_call: TRBV11-2
cdr3_aa: CASSQTASGRGTDTQYF

j_call: TRBJ1-1
d_call: TRBD1
v_call: TRBV29-1
cdr3_aa: CSVRQGAPTEAFF

j_call: TRBJ2-2
d_call: NA
v_call: TRBV9
cdr3_aa: CASSSQGNTGELFF

j_call: TRBJ2-3
d_call: NA
v_call: TRBV6-5
cdr3_aa: CASSHRTSTDTQYF

j_call: TRBJ2-1
d_call: NA
v_call: TRBV6-5
cdr3_aa: CASSSGLRQFF

j_call: TRBJ1-1
d_call: TRBD1
v_call: TRBV2
cdr3_aa: CANNRQGTVNTEAFF

j_call: TRBJ1-1
d_call: NA
v_call: TRBV14
cdr3_aa: CASSPQLNTEAFF

j_call: TRBJ2-1
d_call: TRBD2
v_call: TRBV7-2
cdr3_aa: CASSLISGRVRNEQFF

j_call: TRBJ2-1
d_call: NA
v_call: TRBV4-3
cdr3_aa: CASSWDWETYNEQFF

j_call: TRBJ2-7
d_call: NA
v_call: TRBV28
cdr3_aa: CASGAAVPPEQYF

j_call: TRBJ2-5
d_call: TRBD1
v_call: TRBV5-4
cdr3_aa: CASSSGKDRAQETQYF

j_call: TRBJ2-2
d_call: NA
v_call: TRBV9
cdr3_aa: CASSVDDSLNTGELFF

j_call: TRBJ1-4
d_call: NA
v_call: TRBV7-9
cdr3_aa: CASSLQGSSLNEKLFF

j_call: TRBJ2-3
d_call: NA
v_call: TRBV7-8
cdr3_aa: CAILPGSPSTDTQYF

j_call: TRBJ2-2
d_call: NA
v_call: TRBV5-4
cdr3_aa: CASSTSRNTGELFF

j_call: TRBJ2-1
d_call: NA
v_call: TRBV19
cdr3_aa: CASSQGLAGFLHEQFF

j_call: TRBJ2-3
d_call: NA
v_call: TRBV30
cdr3_aa: CAATLRPDTQYF

j_call: TRBJ2-5
d_call: TRBD2
v_call: TRBV4-3
cdr3_aa: CASSQTTSGREETQYF

j_call: TRBJ1-3
d_call: NA
v_call: TRBV7-2
cdr3_aa: CASSLALTDSGNTIYF

j_call: TRBJ1-2
d_call: TRBD1
v_call: TRBV30
cdr3_aa: CAGQDRAYGYTF

j_call: TRBJ2-3
d_call: TRBD2
v_call: TRBV28
cdr3_aa: CASSFSGRGTDTQYF

j_call: TRBJ1-1
d_call: TRBD1
v_call: TRBV27
cdr3_aa: CASRDRTIAFF

j_call: TRBJ2-7
d_call: NA
v_call: TRBV14
cdr3_aa: CASAKVGSFNEQYF

j_call: TRBJ1-2
d_call: TRBD1
v_call: TRBV5-1
cdr3_aa: CASSLGEAGTGAGYTF

j_call: TRBJ2-3
d_call: NA
v_call: TRBV7-9
cdr3_aa: CASSSFRQITDTQYF

j_call: TRBJ1-6
d_call: NA
v_call: TRBV30
cdr3_aa: CAWSLENYSPLHF

j_call: TRBJ1-5
d_call: TRBD1
v_call: TRBV6-6
cdr3_aa: CASRTSGTASNQPQHF

j_call: TRBJ2-7
d_call: NA
v_call: TRBV7-2
cdr3_aa: CASSRTGYEQYF

j_call: TRBJ1-4
d_call: NA
v_call: TRBV19
cdr3_aa: CASTRDIHEKLFF

j_call: TRBJ2-7
d_call: NA
v_call: TRBV7-2
cdr3_aa: CASSPSRKLYEQYF

j_call: TRBJ1-5
d_call: NA
v_call: TRBV30
cdr3_aa: CAWRAGVSNQPQHF

j_call: TRBJ2-2
d_call: TRBD2
v_call: TRBV19
cdr3_aa: CASSVAGGGGELFF

j_call: TRBJ2-7
d_call: NA
v_call: TRBV27
cdr3_aa: CASSSPGGPGGEQYF

j_call: TRBJ2-7
d_call: NA
v_call: TRBV6-5
cdr3_aa: CASSPGRGYSYEQYF

j_call: TRBJ2-7
d_call: NA
v_call: TRBV7-9
cdr3_aa: CASSLEEASAIDYEQYF

j_call: TRBJ2-7
d_call: TRBD2
v_call: TRBV28
cdr3_aa: CASSPGTTETNEQYF

j_call: TRBJ2-1
d_call: NA
v_call: TRBV7-9
cdr3_aa: CASSLSYGRGHEQFF